The source of this TCR beta chain is a study of blood T cell repertoires in COVID-19. Study-level background: COVID-19 samples collected from the United States, Italy and Spain covered acute and convalescent phases.

Here immunoSEQ multiplex PCR was the method, and the copy in TCRdb shows in-frame clones only, minus some. The data contain approximately 140,000 clones, 84% of them seen just once; the ten biggest clones take up under 1.5%. The CDR3 sequence is 16 residues long. V was clipped by 4 bases and J by 0 bases, with 14 bases between them. The V gene's germline CDR1 is SGHRS and CDR2 YFSETQ. The sequencing sample was made of peripheral blood. The TCR was taken from a man aged 55 to 70 with acute or convalescent COVID-19. The chain couples TRBV5-1 to TRBJ1-3; D is ambiguous. DNA of the CDR3: TGCGCCAGCAGCCCCTGGCAGTCGTCCTCTGGAAACACCATATATTTT. This encodes CASSPWQSSSGNTIYF.